The entry below describes one T cell receptor (beta chain). The data are from a study of blood T cell repertoires in COVID-19. As originally analysed: Nucleated cell number was recorded as an estimate derived from reference gene primer amplification. The data were produced by immunoSEQ multiplex PCR, yet TCRdb's version contains in-frame clones alone and is incomplete. From that table come the V and J calls and clone size; the DNA was used to work out D and trimming. The sample lists about 210,000 clones; 88% were seen once. The CDR3 runs to 13 residues. Germline V gives CDR1 SGHRS, CDR2 YFSETQ. Trimming shortened V by 5 bases and J by 5 bases, and 13 bases separated the two germline ends.

J is TRBJ1-1 and V is TRBV5-1; perhaps TRBD1 as D (6 bases). The sequence came from a man in his 70s with acute or convalescent COVID-19. The sequenced sample was peripheral blood. The CDR3 nucleotides read TGCGCCAGCAGTACTGAAAGGGGGACTGAAGCTTTCTTT. Translation gives CASSTERGTEAFF.